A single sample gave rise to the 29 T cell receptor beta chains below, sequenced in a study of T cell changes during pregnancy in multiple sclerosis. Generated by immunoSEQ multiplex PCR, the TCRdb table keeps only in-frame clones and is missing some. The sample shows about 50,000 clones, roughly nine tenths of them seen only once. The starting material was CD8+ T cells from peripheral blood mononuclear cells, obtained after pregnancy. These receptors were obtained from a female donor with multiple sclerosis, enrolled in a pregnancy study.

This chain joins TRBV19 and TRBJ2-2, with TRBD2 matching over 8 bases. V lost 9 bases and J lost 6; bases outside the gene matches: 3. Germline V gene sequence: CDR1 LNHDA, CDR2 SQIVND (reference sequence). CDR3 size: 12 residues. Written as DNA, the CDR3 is TGTGCCAGCGGGGGGGAAGCCGGGGAGCTGTTTTTT. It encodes CASGGEAGELFF.

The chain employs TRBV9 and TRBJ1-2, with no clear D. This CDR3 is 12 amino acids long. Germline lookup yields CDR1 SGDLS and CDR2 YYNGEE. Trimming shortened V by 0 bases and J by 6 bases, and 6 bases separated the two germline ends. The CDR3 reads CASSVGLDGYTF. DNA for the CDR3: TGTGCCAGCAGCGTAGGGCTGGATGGCTACACCTTC.

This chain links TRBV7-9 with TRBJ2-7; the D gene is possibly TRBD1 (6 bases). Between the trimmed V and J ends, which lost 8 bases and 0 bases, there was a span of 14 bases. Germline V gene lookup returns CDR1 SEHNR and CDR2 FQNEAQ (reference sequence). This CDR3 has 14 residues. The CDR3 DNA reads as TGTGCCAGCCAAACAGGGTCCAACTCCTACGAGCAGTACTTC. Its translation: CASQTGSNSYEQYF.

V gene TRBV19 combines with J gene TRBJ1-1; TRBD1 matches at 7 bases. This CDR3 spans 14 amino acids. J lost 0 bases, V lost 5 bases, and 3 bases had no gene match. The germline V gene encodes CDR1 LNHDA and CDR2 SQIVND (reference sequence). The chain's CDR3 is CASSLGQLNTEAFF. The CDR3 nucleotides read TGTGCCAGTAGTTTGGGACAGTTGAACACTGAAGCTTTCTTT.

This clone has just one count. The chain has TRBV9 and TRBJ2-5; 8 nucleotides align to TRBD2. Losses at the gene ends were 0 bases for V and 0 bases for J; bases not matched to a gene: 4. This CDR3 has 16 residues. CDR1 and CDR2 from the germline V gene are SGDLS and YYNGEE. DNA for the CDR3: TGTGCCAGCAGCGTAGCGCCAGCGGGGGACCAAGAGACCCAGTACTTC. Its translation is CASSVAPAGDQETQYF.

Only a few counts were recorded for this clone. CDR3 in amino acids: CASSPSGGWQPQHF. CDR3 nucleotides: TGTGCCAGCAGTCCCTCAGGGGGCTGGCAGCCCCAGCATTTT. The V gene is TRBV25-1, the J gene TRBJ1-5; TRBD1 agrees at 8 bases. In germline, CDR1 is MGHDK, CDR2 SYGVNS. The V segment lost 5 bases and the J segment 7 bases; nucleotides outside the gene matches: 7. The CDR3 sequence is 14 residues long.

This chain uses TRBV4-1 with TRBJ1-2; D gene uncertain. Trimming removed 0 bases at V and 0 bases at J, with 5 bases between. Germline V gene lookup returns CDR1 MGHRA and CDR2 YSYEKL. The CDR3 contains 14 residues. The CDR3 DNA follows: TGCGCCAGCAGCCAAGAGAGAGCTAACTATGGCTACACCTTC. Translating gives CASSQERANYGYTF.

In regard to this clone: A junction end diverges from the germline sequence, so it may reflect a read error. CDR3 residues: CSVEGDRDYEQYF. CDR3 nucleotides: TGCAGCGTGGAAGGGGACAGGGATTACGAGCAGTACTTC. The rearrangement joins TRBV29-1 to TRBJ2-7, with 9 bases that match TRBD1. CDR3 length equals 13 residues. From germline, CDR1 is SQVTM and CDR2 ANQGSEA.

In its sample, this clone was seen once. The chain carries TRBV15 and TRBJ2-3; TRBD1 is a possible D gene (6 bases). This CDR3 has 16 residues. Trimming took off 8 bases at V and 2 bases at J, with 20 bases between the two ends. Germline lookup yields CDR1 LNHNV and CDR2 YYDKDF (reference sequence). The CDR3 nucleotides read TGTGCCACCTGGAAACCCATTACAGGGACCACAGATACGCAGTATTTT. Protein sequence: CATWKPITGTTDTQYF.

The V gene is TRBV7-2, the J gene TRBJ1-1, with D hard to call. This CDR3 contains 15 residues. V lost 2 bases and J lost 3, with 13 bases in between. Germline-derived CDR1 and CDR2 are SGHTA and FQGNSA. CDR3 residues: CASSLNYGDHTEAFF. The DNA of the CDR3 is TGTGCCAGCAGCTTAAATTACGGGGATCACACTGAAGCTTTCTTT. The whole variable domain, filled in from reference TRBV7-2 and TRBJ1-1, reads GAGVSQSPSNKVTEKGKDVELRCDPISGHTALYWYRQSLGQGLEFLIYFQGNSAPDKSGLPSDRFSAERTGGSVSTLTIQRTQQEDSAVYLCASSLNYGDHTEAFFGQGTRLTVV.

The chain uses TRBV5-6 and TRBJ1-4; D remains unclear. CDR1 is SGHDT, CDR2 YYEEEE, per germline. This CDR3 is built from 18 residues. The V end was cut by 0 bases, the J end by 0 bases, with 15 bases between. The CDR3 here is CASSLVVGIGSTNEKLFF. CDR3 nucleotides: TGTGCCAGCAGCTTGGTTGTAGGAATCGGGTCAACTAATGAAAAACTGTTTTTT.

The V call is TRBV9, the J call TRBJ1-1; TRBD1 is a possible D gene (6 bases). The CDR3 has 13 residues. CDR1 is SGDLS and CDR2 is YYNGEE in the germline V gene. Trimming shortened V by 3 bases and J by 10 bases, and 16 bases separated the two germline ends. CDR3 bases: TGTGCCAGCAGCGCTCAGGGGACCCCTGGAGCTTTCTTT. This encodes CASSAQGTPGAFF.

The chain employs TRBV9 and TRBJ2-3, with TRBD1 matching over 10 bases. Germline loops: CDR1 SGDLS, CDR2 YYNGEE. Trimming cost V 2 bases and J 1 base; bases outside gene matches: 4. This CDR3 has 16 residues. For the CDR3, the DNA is TGTGCCAGCAGCGTGACAGGGGGCTGGGGCACAGATACGCAGTATTTT. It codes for CASSVTGGWGTDTQYF. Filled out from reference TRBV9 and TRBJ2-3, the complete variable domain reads DSGVTQTPKHLITATGQRVTLRCSPRSGDLSVYWYQQSLDQGLQFLIQYYNGEERAKGNILERFSAQQFPDLHSELNLSSLELGDSALYFCASSVTGGWGTDTQYFGPGTRLTVL.

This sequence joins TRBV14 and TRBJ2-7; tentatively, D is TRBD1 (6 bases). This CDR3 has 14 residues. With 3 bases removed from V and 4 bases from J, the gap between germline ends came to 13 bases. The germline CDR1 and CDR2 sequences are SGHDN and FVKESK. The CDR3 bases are TGTGCCAGCAGCCAGGGGGACACTGAATACGAGCAGTACTTC. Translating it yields CASSQGDTEYEQYF.

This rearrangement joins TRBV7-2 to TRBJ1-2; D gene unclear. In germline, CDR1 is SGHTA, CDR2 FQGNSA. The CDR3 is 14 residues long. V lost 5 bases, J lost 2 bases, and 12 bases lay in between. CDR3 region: CASSPSTGNYGYTF. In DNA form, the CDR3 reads TGTGCCAGCAGCCCATCCACCGGGAACTATGGCTACACCTTC.

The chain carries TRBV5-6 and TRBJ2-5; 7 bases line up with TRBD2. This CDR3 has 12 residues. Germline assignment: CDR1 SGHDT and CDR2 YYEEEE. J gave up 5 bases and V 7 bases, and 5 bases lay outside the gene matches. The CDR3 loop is CASGPGGETQYF. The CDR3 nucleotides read TGTGCCAGCGGCCCCGGGGGGGAGACCCAGTACTTC.

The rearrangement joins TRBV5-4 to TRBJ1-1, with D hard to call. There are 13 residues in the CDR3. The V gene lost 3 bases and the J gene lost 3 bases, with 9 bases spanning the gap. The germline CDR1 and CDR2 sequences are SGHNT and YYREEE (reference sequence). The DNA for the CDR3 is TGTGCCAGCAGCTCCCCGCGGTACACTGAAGCTTTCTTT. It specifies CASSSPRYTEAFF. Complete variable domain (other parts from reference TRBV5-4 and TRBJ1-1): ETGVTQSPTHLIKTRGQQVTLRCSSQSGHNTVSWYQQALGQGPQFIFQYYREEENGRGNFPPRFSGLQFPNYSSELNVNALELDDSALYLCASSSPRYTEAFFGQGTRLTVV.

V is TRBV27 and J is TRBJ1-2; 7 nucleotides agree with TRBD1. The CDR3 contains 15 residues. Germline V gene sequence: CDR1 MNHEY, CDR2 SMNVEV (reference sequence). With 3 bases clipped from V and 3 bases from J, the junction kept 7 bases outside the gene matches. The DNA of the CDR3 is TGTGCCAGCAGTTTGTCCCCCGGGACAGACTATGGCTACACCTTC. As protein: CASSLSPGTDYGYTF.

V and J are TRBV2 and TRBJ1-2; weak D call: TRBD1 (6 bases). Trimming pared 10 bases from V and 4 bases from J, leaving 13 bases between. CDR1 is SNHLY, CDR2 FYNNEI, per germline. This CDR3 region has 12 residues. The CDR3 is CATSGGSYGYTF. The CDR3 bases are TGTGCCACCTCGGGGGGCAGCTATGGCTACACCTTC.

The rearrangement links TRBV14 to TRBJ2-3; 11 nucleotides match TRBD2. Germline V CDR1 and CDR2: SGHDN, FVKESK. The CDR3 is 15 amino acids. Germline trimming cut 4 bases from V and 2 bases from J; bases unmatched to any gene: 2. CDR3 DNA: TGTGCCAGCAGCCTTAGCGGGGGGGTCACAGATACGCAGTATTTT. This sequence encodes CASSLSGGVTDTQYF.

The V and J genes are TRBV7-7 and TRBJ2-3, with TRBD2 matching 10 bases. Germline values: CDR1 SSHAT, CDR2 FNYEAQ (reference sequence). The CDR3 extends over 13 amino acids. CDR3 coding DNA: TGTGCTAGCGGACTAGCGGTTGGGGATACGCAGTATTTT. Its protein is CASGLAVGDTQYF.

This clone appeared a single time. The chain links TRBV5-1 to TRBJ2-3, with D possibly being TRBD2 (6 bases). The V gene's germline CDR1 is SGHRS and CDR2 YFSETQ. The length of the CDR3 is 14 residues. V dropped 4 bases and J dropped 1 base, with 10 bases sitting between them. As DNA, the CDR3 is TGCGCCAGCAGCAACTGGGGGGGCACAGATACGCAGTATTTT. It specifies CASSNWGGTDTQYF.

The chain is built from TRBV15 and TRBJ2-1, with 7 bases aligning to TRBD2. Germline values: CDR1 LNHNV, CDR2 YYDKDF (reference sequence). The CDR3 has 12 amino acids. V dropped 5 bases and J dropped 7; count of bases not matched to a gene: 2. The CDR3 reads CATSGGGNEQFF. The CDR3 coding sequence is TGTGCCACCAGCGGGGGGGGAAATGAGCAGTTCTTC.

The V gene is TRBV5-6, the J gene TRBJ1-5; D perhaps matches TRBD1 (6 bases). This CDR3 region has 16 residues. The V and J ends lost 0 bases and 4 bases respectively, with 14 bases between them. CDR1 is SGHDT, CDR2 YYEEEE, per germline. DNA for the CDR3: TGTGCCAGCAGCTTGGCCACCGGGGGGCGAAATCAGCCCCAGCATTTT. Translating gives CASSLATGGRNQPQHF. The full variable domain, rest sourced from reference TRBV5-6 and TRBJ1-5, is DAGVTQSPTHLIKTRGQQVTLRCSPKSGHDTVSWYQQALGQGPQFIFQYYEEEERQRGNFPDRFSGHQFPNYSSELNVNALLLGDSALYLCASSLATGGRNQPQHFGDGTRLSIL.

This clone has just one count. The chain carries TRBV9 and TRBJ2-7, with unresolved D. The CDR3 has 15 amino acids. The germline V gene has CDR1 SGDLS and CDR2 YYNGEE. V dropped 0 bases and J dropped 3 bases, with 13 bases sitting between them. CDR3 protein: CASSVAGNSIYEQYF. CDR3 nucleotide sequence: TGTGCCAGCAGCGTAGCTGGCAACAGTATCTACGAGCAGTACTTC. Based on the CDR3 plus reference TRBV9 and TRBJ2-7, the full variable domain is DSGVTQTPKHLITATGQRVTLRCSPRSGDLSVYWYQQSLDQGLQFLIQYYNGEERAKGNILERFSAQQFPDLHSELNLSSLELGDSALYFCASSVAGNSIYEQYFGPGTRLTVT.

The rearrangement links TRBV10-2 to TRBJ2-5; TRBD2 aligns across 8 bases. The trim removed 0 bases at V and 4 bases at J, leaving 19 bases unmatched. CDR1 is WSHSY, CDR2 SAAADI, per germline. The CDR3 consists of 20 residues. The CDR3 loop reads CASSESLGPREAGVRETQYF. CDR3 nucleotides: TGCGCCAGCAGTGAGTCTTTGGGACCCCGAGAAGCGGGAGTTCGAGAGACCCAGTACTTC.

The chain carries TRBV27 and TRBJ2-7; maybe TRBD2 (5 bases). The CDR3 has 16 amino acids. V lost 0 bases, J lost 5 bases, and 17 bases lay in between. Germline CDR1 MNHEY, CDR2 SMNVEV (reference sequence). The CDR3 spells CASSLSGGERPNEQYF. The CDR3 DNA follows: TGTGCCAGCAGTTTATCAGGAGGTGAGCGACCCAACGAGCAGTACTTC.

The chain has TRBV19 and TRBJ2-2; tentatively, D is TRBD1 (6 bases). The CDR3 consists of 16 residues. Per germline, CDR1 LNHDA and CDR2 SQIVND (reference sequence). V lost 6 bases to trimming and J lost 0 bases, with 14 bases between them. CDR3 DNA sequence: TGTGCCAGTAGAGATCCGGGACACCCGAACACCGGGGAGCTGTTTTTT. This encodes CASRDPGHPNTGELFF.

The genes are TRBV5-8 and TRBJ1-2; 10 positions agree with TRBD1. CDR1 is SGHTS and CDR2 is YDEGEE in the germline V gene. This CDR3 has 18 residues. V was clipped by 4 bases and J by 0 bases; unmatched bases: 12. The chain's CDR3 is CASSRPGQGPLSNYGYTF. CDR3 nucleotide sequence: TGTGCCAGCAGCAGGCCGGGACAGGGGCCATTATCTAACTATGGCTACACCTTC.